Listed here are 26 T cell receptor beta chains from one sample, sequenced in a study of blood T cell repertoires in COVID-19. Sequenced by immunoSEQ multiplex PCR; TCRdb stores in-frame clones only, minus some. The sample contains around 99,000 clones, around nine tenths of which appear only once. Sequenced sample: peripheral blood. These receptors were obtained from a woman in her thirties with acute or convalescent COVID-19.

In DNA, the CDR3 is TGTGCCAGTAGTTTTACGACAGGGGGCGCGAGGGGCTACACCTTC. Amino acids: CASSFTTGGARGYTF. The gene calls are TRBV19 and TRBJ1-2, with 10 bases identical to TRBD1. Trimming cost V 5 bases and J 8 bases; bases outside gene matches: 11. The germline V gene has CDR1 LNHDA and CDR2 SQIVND (reference sequence). The CDR3 loop spans 15 amino acids.

This rearrangement joins TRBV6-6 to TRBJ1-1; D gene uncertain. V lost 3 bases, J lost 0 bases, and 5 bases lay in between. This CDR3 is built from 13 residues. CDR1 and CDR2 from the germline V gene are MNHNY and SVGAGI (reference sequence). In nucleotides, the CDR3 is TGTGCCAGCAGTTATTTAGTGAACACTGAAGCTTTCTTT. Protein sequence: CASSYLVNTEAFF.

The chain carries TRBV28 and TRBJ2-1; 8 nucleotides line up with TRBD2. The CDR3 contains 16 residues. Germline V gene lookup returns CDR1 MDHEN and CDR2 SYDVKM. V lost 7 bases, J lost 12 bases, and 20 bases stayed unmatched. The CDR3 region is CASTGGGSSGRKSQFF. The CDR3 coding sequence is TGTGCCAGCACTGGGGGAGGTTCTAGCGGGCGTAAATCGCAGTTCTTC.

V is TRBV7-2 and J is TRBJ1-6; D is undetermined. The CDR3 is 16 residues long. Per the germline V gene, CDR1 is SGHTA and CDR2 is FQGNSA. V was cut by 3 bases and J by 0 bases, with 9 bases left in between. The CDR3 region is CASSFATSSYNSPLHF. The CDR3 DNA reads TGTGCCAGCAGCTTCGCGACAAGCTCCTATAATTCACCCCTCCACTTT.

This clone occurred once. The genes are TRBV19 and TRBJ1-1; weak D call: TRBD1 (6 bases). The germline gives CDR1 LNHDA, CDR2 SQIVND (reference sequence). V lost 10 bases and J 2 bases, leaving 14 bases between the germline ends. This CDR3 is built from 13 residues. As DNA, the CDR3 is TGTGCCACTAACGACAGGCTTAACACTGAAGCTTTCTTT. It specifies CATNDRLNTEAFF.

The chain joins TRBV7-6 to TRBJ1-2; 8 bases line up with TRBD1. CDR3 length equals 16 residues. The germline V gene encodes CDR1 SGHVS and CDR2 FNYEAQ. With V trimmed by 2 bases and J by 3 bases, 8 bases remained unmatched. The CDR3 loop is CASSLRLRGQDYGYTF. DNA of the CDR3: TGTGCCAGCAGCTTACGACTCAGGGGGCAGGACTATGGCTACACCTTC.

A note on this clone: The same CDR3 also results from other DNA sequences found in this sample. The chain uses TRBV12-3 or TRBV12-4 and TRBJ2-5; D remains unclear. Trimming left V 3 bases short and J 4 bases short, with 3 bases between. CDR3 length: 11 residues. DNA for the CDR3: TGTGCCAGCAGTTTCGGAGAGACCCAGTACTTC. It yields the protein CASSFGETQYF.

V is TRBV2 and J is TRBJ2-2; TRBD2 aligns across 13 bases. J was trimmed by 0 bases and V by 6 bases; bases with no gene match: 10. The CDR3 has 19 residues. The germline gives CDR1 SNHLY, CDR2 FYNNEI. CDR3 protein: CASRGTGTSGVANTGELFF. CDR3 sequence (DNA): TGTGCCAGCAGAGGGACCGGGACTAGCGGGGTAGCGAACACCGGGGAGCTGTTTTTT.

V is TRBV18 and J is TRBJ1-1, with TRBD1 matching 9 bases. The CDR3 runs 17 residues. J was trimmed by 4 bases and V by 1 base; bases with no gene match: 10. CDR1 is KGHSH, CDR2 LQKENI, per germline. CDR3: CASSPRGSGQGVTEAFF. CDR3 DNA: TGTGCCAGCTCACCACGGGGGTCGGGACAGGGCGTCACTGAAGCTTTCTTT.

The rearrangement joins TRBV15 to TRBJ1-2, with unresolved D. CDR1 and CDR2 from the germline V gene are LNHNV and YYDKDF (reference sequence). The CDR3 totals 16 residues. Trimming stripped 1 base from V and 8 bases from J, with 20 bases between. Written as DNA, the CDR3 is TGTGCCACCAGCAGAGTCGGTCGGGGTTCCGTGGGGGGCTACACCTTC. This translates into CATSRVGRGSVGGYTF.

This chain connects TRBV14 to TRBJ2-1, with 7 bases matching TRBD1. The CDR3 totals 16 residues. V was clipped by 4 bases and J by 3 bases; unmatched bases: 9. Germline V gene lookup returns CDR1 SGHDN and CDR2 FVKESK. The CDR3 sequence is CASSLSLGQIYNEQFF. The CDR3 DNA reads TGTGCCAGCAGCCTGTCATTGGGACAGATCTACAATGAGCAGTTCTTC.

The table lists this clone with a count of one. The genes are TRBV5-4 and TRBJ2-7; 9 bases are a match to TRBD2. With V trimmed by 0 bases and J by 4 bases, 8 bases remained unmatched. Germline V gene lookup returns CDR1 SGHNT and CDR2 YYREEE (reference sequence). CDR3 length: 16 amino acids. CDR3 in DNA: TGTGCCAGCAGCTTGGAATGGAGCGGGGGGTCGTACGAGCAGTACTTC. Translated: CASSLEWSGGSYEQYF.

This chain joins TRBV6-5 and TRBJ1-2; 7 nucleotides match TRBD1. The CDR3 sequence is 12 residues long. Looked up from germline, CDR1 is MNHEY and CDR2 is SVGAGI. J lost 8 bases, V lost 5 bases, and 5 bases had no gene match. CDR3: CASSRQGLGYTF. CDR3 DNA sequence: TGTGCCAGCAGTCGACAGGGTTTGGGCTACACCTTC.

The V and J genes are TRBV6-2 or TRBV6-3 and TRBJ1-2, with no clear D. The CDR3 consists of 15 residues. Trimming stripped 4 bases from V and 0 bases from J, with 12 bases between. The germline V gene encodes CDR1 MNHEY and CDR2 SVGEGT. CDR3 sequence reads: CASSSPTGSNYGYTF. DNA of the CDR3: TGTGCCAGCAGTTCCCCCACCGGGTCTAACTATGGCTACACCTTC.

This clone was detected only once. The V gene is TRBV7-3, the J gene TRBJ1-2; 11 bases line up with TRBD1. Germline lookup yields CDR1 SGHTA and CDR2 FQGTGA. CDR3 size: 15 residues. The V and J ends lost 5 bases and 1 base, in that order; junction bases with no gene match: 3. CDR3 coding DNA: TGTGCCAGCAGCCCCGGGACAGGGGGTAACTATGGCTACACCTTC. It specifies CASSPGTGGNYGYTF.

CDR3 in DNA: TGTGCCAGCAGTAAGGACCCCACTGAGGGTGAAAAACTGTTTTTT. Translating gives CASSKDPTEGEKLFF. V usage is TRBV5-6 and J usage is TRBJ1-4, with D unresolved. Germline CDR1 reads SGHDT; CDR2 reads YYEEEE. The CDR3 loop spans 15 amino acids. V gave up 5 bases and J gave up 7 bases, with 18 bases separating them.

V gene TRBV3-1 (or the pseudogene TRBV3-2) combines with J gene TRBJ2-7, with 10 bases matching TRBD2. Per germline, CDR1 LGHDT and CDR2 YNNKEL (reference sequence). This CDR3 comprises 15 residues. J gave up 2 bases and V 2 bases, and 3 bases lay outside the gene matches. In DNA, the CDR3 is TGTGCCAGCAGCCAATTGCTAGCGGGGGCCTACGAGCAGTACTTC. This translates into CASSQLLAGAYEQYF.

This chain links TRBV28 with TRBJ1-5; D remains ambiguous. The CDR3 runs to 16 residues. V was shortened by 1 base and J by 1 base, with 11 bases between the two germline ends. Looked up from germline, CDR1 is MDHEN and CDR2 is SYDVKM. The CDR3 nucleotides are TGTGCCAGCAGTTTATACCCGGGTTCCAGCAATCAGCCCCAGCATTTT. This encodes CASSLYPGSSNQPQHF.

This chain links TRBV7-2 with TRBJ1-5; TRBD1 aligns across 7 bases. V dropped 6 bases and J dropped 3; count of bases not matched to a gene: 5. Germline lookup yields CDR1 SGHTA and CDR2 FQGNSA. The CDR3 is 14 residues long. The CDR3 coding sequence is TGTGCCAGCAGTTACGGGACAGTCAATCAGCCCCAGCATTTT. Translation gives CASSYGTVNQPQHF.

This clone was observed a few times. This chain joins TRBV7-9 and TRBJ2-4; 9 bases line up with TRBD1. Germline V gene lookup returns CDR1 SEHNR and CDR2 FQNEAQ (reference sequence). V was pared by 3 bases and J by 7 bases, with 7 bases of the junction left unmatched. This CDR3 has 15 residues. CDR3 sequence: CASSLQTGGGNIQYF. The DNA for the CDR3 is TGTGCCAGCAGCTTGCAGACAGGGGGTGGGAACATTCAGTACTTC.

V and J are TRBV12-5 and TRBJ1-1; D call uncertain. Trimming cost V 1 base and J 3 bases, with 6 bases left between them. The CDR3 loop spans 13 amino acids. Looked up from germline, CDR1 is LGHNT and CDR2 is FRNRAP. The CDR3 nucleotides are TGTGCTAGTGGTTTGGGGCAGTACACTGAAGCTTTCTTT. Translated, it gives CASGLGQYTEAFF. Looking up the rest from reference TRBV12-5 and TRBJ1-1 gives the full variable domain: DARVTQTPRHKVTEMGQEVTMRCQPILGHNTVFWYRQTMMQGLELLAYFRNRAPLDDSGMPKDRFSAEMPDATLATLKIQPSEPRDSAVYFCASGLGQYTEAFFGQGTRLTVV.

The V call is TRBV4-2, the J call TRBJ2-1; 8 bases are shared with TRBD2. There are 15 residues in the CDR3. Trimming cost V 4 bases and J 6 bases; bases outside gene matches: 8. Germline loops: CDR1 LGHNA, CDR2 YNFKEQ. CDR3 coding DNA: TGTGCCAGCAGCCCGATAGCGGGGAGACTCAATGAGCAGTTCTTC. As protein: CASSPIAGRLNEQFF.

The table lists this clone with a count of one. The rearrangement uses TRBV5-1 and TRBJ2-6; TRBD2 agrees at 8 bases. V gave up 5 bases and J gave up 0 bases; unmatched junction bases: 4. The CDR3 length is 16 residues. CDR1 is SGHRS and CDR2 is YFSETQ in the germline V gene. This chain's CDR3 is CASSFAGGSGANVLTF. CDR3 sequence (DNA): TGCGCCAGCAGTTTCGCGGGGGGCTCTGGGGCCAACGTCCTGACTTTC.

This chain joins TRBV18 and TRBJ1-6; D may be TRBD1 (6 bases). Germline V gene sequence: CDR1 KGHSH, CDR2 LQKENI. Trimming left V 2 bases short and J 14 bases short, with 13 bases between. CDR3 length: 13 residues. The CDR3 region has the DNA TGTGCCAGCTCACCAGGGGGCGCGGGCACCCTCCACTTT. It specifies CASSPGGAGTLHF.

The gene calls are TRBV9 and TRBJ1-2; D is perhaps TRBD1 (6 bases). CDR1 is SGDLS, CDR2 YYNGEE, per germline. This CDR3 contains 13 residues. The V gene lost 4 bases and the J gene lost 7 bases, with 14 bases spanning the gap. CDR3 bases: TGTGCCAGCAGCCCAAGGACAGTAGGTGGCTACACCTTC. This codes for CASSPRTVGGYTF.

The V call is TRBV5-4, the J call TRBJ1-2, with 8 bases matching TRBD1. The CDR3 totals 14 residues. The V segment lost 0 bases and the J segment 7 bases; nucleotides outside the gene matches: 5. Germline CDR1 SGHNT, CDR2 YYREEE (reference sequence). CDR3 sequence (DNA): TGTGCCAGCAGCTTGGTTGACAGGGGTGGTGGCTACACCTTC. Its translation is CASSLVDRGGGYTF.